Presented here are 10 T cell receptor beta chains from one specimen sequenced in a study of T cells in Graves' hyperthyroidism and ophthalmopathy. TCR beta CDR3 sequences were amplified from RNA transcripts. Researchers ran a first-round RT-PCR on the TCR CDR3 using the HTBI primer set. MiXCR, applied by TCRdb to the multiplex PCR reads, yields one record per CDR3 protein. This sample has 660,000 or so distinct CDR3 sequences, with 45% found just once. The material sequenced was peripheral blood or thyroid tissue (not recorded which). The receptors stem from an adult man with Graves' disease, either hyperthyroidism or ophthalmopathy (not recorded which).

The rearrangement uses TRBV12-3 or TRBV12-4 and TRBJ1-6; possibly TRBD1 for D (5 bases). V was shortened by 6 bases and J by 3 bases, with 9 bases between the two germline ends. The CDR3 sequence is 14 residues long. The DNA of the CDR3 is TGTGCCAGCAGCCACGACAGCTATAATTCACCCCTCCACTTT. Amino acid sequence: CASSHDSYNSPLHF.

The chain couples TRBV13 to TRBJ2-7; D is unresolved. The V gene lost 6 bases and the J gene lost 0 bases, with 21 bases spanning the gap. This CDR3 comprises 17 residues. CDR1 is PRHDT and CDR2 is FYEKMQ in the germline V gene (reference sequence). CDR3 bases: TGTGCCAGCAGTGGAATGCCCACCGGCTGGGACTCCTACGAGCAGTACTTC. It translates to CASSGMPTGWDSYEQYF.

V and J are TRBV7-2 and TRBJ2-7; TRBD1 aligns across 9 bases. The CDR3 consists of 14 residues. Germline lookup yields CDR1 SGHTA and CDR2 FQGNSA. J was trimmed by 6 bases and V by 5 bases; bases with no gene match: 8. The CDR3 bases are TGTGCCAGCAGCGGGACAGGGTACATGGGCGAGCAGTACTTC. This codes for CASSGTGYMGEQYF.

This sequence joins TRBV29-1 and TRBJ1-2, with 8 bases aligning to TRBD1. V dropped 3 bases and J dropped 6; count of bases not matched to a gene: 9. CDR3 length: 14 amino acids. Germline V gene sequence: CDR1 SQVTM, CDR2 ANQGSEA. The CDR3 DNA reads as TGCAGCGTTGAGCCACTATGGACAGGGCATGGCTACACCTTC. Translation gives CSVEPLWTGHGYTF.

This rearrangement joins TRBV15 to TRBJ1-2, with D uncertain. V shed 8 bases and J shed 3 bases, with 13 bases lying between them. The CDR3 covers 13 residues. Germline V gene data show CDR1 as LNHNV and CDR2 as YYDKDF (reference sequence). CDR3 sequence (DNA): TGTGCCACCGAGGGCCCTTGGGACTATGGCTACACCTTC. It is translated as CATEGPWDYGYTF.

For the CDR3, the DNA is TGTGCCAGCAGCTTGGGGACAGGGTACTTC. This encodes CASSLGTGYF. This sequence joins TRBV7-9 and TRBJ2-5; the match to TRBD1 covers 8 bases. In germline, CDR1 is SEHNR, CDR2 FQNEAQ (reference sequence). CDR3 size: 10 residues. Trimming at V came to 3 bases and at J to 13 bases, leaving 1 base not matched to a gene.

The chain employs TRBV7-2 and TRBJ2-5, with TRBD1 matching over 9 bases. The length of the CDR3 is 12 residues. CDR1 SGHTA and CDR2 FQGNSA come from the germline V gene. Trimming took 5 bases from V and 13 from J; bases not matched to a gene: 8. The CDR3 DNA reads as TGTGCCAGCAGCAAAGGACAGGGGACGCTGTACTTC. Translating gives CASSKGQGTLYF. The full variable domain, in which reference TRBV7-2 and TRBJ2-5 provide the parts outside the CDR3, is GAGVSQSPSNKVTEKGKDVELRCDPISGHTALYWYRQSLGQGLEFLIYFQGNSAPDKSGLPSDRFSAERTGGSVSTLTIQRTQQEDSAVYLCASSKGQGTLYFGPGTRLLVL.

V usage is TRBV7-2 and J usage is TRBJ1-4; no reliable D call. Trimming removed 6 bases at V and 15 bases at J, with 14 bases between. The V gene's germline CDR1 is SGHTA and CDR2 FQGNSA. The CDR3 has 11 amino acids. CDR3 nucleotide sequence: TGTGCCAGCAGTTCCGGACTGTATTTGTTTTTT. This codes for CASSSGLYLFF.

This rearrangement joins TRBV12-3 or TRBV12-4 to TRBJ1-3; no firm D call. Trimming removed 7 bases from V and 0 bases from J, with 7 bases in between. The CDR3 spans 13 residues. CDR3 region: CASNRASGNTIYF. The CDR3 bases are TGTGCCAGCAACCGAGCCTCTGGAAACACCATATATTTT.

The CDR3 DNA sequence: TGTGCCAGCAGTGACAGGCAGGGGGTGGATGAAGCTTTCTTT. The encoded protein is CASSDRQGVDEAFF. The chain links TRBV6-4 to TRBJ1-1, with 7 bases aligning to TRBD1. Trimming at V came to 2 bases and at J to 7 bases, leaving 7 bases not matched to a gene. The CDR3 runs 14 residues. The germline V gene has CDR1 MRHNA and CDR2 SNTAGT.